Following are 8 T cell receptor beta chains from one sample sequenced in a study of beta chain features in type 1 diabetes. The entirety of the isolated RNA underwent reverse transcription, so expressed TCRB transcripts were sequenced. Sequencing used immunoSEQ multiplex PCR; TCRdb keeps in-frame clones, though not all of them. The table records hundreds of thousands of clones, approximately 12% of them present only once. Sequencing was carried out using naive CD4+ T cells from blood. All receptors derive from a man between 18 and 35 years old in good health.

The V gene is TRBV5-1, the J gene TRBJ2-2; 8 bases agree with TRBD1. CDR1 is SGHRS and CDR2 is YFSETQ in the germline V gene. The J segment lost 3 bases and the V segment lost 0 bases, leaving 4 bases of the junction unmatched. The CDR3 sequence is 16 residues long. In DNA, the CDR3 is TGCGCCAGCAGCTTGGCGGCAGGGGGCGACACCGGGGAGCTGTTTTTT. Its translation: CASSLAAGGDTGELFF.

This clone has just a few counts. The rearrangement joins TRBV6-5 to TRBJ1-6, with D perhaps TRBD1 (6 bases). The V gene's germline CDR1 is MNHEY and CDR2 SVGAGI. Trimming pared 4 bases from V and 7 bases from J, leaving 14 bases between. The CDR3 runs 15 residues. Here the CDR3 reads CASSSTGQMNSPLHF. CDR3 sequence (DNA): TGTGCCAGCAGTTCGACAGGACAGATGAATTCACCCCTCCACTTT.

The J gene is TRBJ2-1, the V gene TRBV28; TRBD2 agrees at 12 bases. With 10 bases clipped from V and 0 bases from J, the junction kept 16 bases outside the gene matches. Germline values: CDR1 MDHEN, CDR2 SYDVKM. The CDR3 sequence is 19 residues long. The CDR3, as DNA: TGTGCCATACGGACAGGACTAGCGGGGTCACCTAGCTCCTACAATGAGCAGTTCTTC. This translates into CAIRTGLAGSPSSYNEQFF. The whole variable domain, filled in from reference TRBV28 and TRBJ2-1, reads DVKVTQSSRYLVKRTGEKVFLECVQDMDHENMFWYRQDPGLGLRLIYFSYDVKMKEKGDIPEGYSVSREKKERFSLILESASTNQTSMYLCAIRTGLAGSPSSYNEQFFGPGTRLTVL.

The chain couples TRBV28 to TRBJ2-3; perhaps TRBD2 as D (6 bases). Germline V gene sequence: CDR1 MDHEN, CDR2 SYDVKM. This CDR3 has 12 residues. As DNA, the CDR3 is TGTGCGCTCGGGGGATACACAGATACGCAGTATTTT. This translates into CALGGYTDTQYF.

This clone came up a few times. The chain carries TRBV7-8 and TRBJ1-1, with D unclear. Germline values: CDR1 SGHVS, CDR2 FQNEAQ. CDR3 size: 14 residues. With 5 bases removed from V and 5 bases from J, the gap between germline ends came to 15 bases. The CDR3 loop reads CASSPRGLGTEAFF. DNA of the CDR3: TGTGCCAGCAGCCCCCGTGGACTGGGGACTGAAGCTTTCTTT.

This clone was observed a few times. The chain uses TRBV6-1 and TRBJ2-7, with D possibly TRBD2 on 5 matching bases. Germline V gene sequence: CDR1 MNHNS, CDR2 SASEGT. The V end lost 4 bases, the J end lost 6 bases, and 16 bases lay between the germline ends. The CDR3 runs to 14 residues. The DNA for the CDR3 is TGTGCCAGCAGTGTCCACTCGGGGTCGGGCGAGCAGTACTTC. Translation gives CASSVHSGSGEQYF.

This chain links TRBV25-1 with TRBJ2-1; weak D call: TRBD1 (5 bases). The CDR3 loop spans 14 amino acids. V lost 2 bases, J lost 4 bases, and 9 bases lay in between. Germline V gene sequence: CDR1 MGHDK, CDR2 SYGVNS. CDR3: CASSEQGFYNEQFF. The CDR3 DNA sequence: TGTGCCAGCAGTGAACAGGGATTTTACAATGAGCAGTTCTTC. Full variable domain (missing parts from reference TRBV25-1 and TRBJ2-1): EADIYQTPRYLVIGTGKKITLECSQTMGHDKMYWYQQDPGMELHLIHYSYGVNSTEKGDLSSESTVSRIRTEHFPLTLESARPSHTSQYLCASSEQGFYNEQFFGPGTRLTVL.

In this sample, this clone turned up a few times. The chain combines TRBV2 with TRBJ2-5; D possibly corresponds to TRBD1 (5 bases). Germline V gene lookup returns CDR1 SNHLY and CDR2 FYNNEI. The V and J ends lost 2 bases and 1 base respectively, with 8 bases between them. The CDR3 is made up of 14 amino acids. CDR3 loop: CASSELGRQETQYF. CDR3 DNA: TGTGCCAGCAGTGAATTGGGGCGCCAAGAGACCCAGTACTTC. The full variable domain, its missing parts supplied by reference TRBV2 and TRBJ2-5, is EPEVTQTPSHQVTQMGQEVILRCVPISNHLYFYWYRQILGQKVEFLVSFYNNEISEKSEIFDDQFSVERPDGSNFTLKIRSTKLEDSAMYFCASSELGRQETQYFGPGTRLLVL.